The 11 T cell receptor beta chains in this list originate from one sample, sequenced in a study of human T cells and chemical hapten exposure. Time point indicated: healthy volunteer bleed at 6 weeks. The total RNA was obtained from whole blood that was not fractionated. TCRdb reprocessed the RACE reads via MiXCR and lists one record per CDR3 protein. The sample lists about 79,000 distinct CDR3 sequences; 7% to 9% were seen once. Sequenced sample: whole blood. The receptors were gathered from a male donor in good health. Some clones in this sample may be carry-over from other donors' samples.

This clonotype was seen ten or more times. The CDR3 nucleotides are TGTGCCAGCAGCTCCGGACAGTCTGAAGCCAAAAACATTCAGTACTTC. It translates to CASSSGQSEAKNIQYF. The chain combines TRBV6-5 with TRBJ2-4; maybe TRBD1 (6 bases). CDR3 length: 16 amino acids. The V and J ends lost 6 bases and 0 bases respectively, with 15 bases between them. CDR1 and CDR2 (germline): MNHEY, SVGAGI.

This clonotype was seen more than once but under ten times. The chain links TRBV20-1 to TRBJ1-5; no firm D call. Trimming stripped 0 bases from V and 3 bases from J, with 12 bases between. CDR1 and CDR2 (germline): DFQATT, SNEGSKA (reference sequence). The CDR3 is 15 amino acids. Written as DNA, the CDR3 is TGCAGTGCTAGAGATGCGGGTGTGTTCAATCAGCCCCAGCATTTT. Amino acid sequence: CSARDAGVFNQPQHF.

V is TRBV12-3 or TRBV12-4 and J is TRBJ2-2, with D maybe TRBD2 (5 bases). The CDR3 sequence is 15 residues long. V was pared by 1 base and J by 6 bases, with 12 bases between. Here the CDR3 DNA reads TGTGCCAGCAGTTTAGGGTCCGGGATCGCCGGGGAGCTGTTTTTT. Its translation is CASSLGSGIAGELFF.

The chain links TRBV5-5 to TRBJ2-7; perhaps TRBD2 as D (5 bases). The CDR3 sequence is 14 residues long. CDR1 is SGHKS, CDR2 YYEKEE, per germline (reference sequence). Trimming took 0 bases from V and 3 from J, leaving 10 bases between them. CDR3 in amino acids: CASSLAGSGYEQYF. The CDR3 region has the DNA TGTGCCAGCAGCTTGGCGGGGAGCGGCTACGAGCAGTACTTC.

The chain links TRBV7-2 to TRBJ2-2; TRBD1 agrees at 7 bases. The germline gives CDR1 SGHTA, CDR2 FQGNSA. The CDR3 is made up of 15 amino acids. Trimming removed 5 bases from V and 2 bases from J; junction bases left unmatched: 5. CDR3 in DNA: TGTGCCAGCAGCCACCGGGACAGAAACACCGGGGAGCTGTTTTTT. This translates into CASSHRDRNTGELFF.

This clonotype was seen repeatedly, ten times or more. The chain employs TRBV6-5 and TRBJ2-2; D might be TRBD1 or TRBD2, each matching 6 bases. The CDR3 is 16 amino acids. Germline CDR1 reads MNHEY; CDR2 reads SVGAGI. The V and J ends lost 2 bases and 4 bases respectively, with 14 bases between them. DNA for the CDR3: TGTGCCAGCAGTTACAGGAGGGGGTTAGTCACCGGGGAGCTGTTTTTT. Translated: CASSYRRGLVTGELFF.

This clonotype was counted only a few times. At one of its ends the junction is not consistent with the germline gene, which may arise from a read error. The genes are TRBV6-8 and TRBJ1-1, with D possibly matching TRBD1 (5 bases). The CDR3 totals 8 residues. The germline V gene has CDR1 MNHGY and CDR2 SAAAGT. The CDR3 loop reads CARNPGLF. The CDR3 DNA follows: TGTGCCAGGAACCCGGGACTTTTC.

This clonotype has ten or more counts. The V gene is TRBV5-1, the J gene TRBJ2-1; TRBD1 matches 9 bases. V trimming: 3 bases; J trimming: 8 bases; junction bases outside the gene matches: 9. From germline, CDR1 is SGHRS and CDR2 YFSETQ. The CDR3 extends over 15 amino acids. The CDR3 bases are TGCGCCAGCAGCTCGCCACAGGGGGCGGAAGATGAGCAGTTCTTC. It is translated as CASSSPQGAEDEQFF.

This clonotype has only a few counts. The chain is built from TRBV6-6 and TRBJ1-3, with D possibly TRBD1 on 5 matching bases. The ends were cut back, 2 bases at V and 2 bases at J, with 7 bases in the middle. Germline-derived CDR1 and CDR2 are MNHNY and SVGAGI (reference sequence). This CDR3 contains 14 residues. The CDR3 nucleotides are TGTGCCAGCAGTTACGAGGGGACTGGAAACACCATATATTTT. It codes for CASSYEGTGNTIYF.

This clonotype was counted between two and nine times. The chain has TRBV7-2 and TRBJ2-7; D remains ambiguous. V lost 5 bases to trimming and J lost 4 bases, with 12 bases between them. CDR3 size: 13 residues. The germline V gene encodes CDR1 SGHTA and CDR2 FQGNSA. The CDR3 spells CASSPGPVYEQYF. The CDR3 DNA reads TGTGCCAGCAGCCCTGGACCGGTATACGAGCAGTACTTC.

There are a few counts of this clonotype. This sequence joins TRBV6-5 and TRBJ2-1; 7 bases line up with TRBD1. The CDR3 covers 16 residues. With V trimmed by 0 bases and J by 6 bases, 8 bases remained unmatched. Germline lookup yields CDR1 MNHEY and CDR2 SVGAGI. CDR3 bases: TGTGCCAGCAGTTACTCGGGGGCAGGGGGTGTCAATGAGCAGTTCTTC. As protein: CASSYSGAGGVNEQFF.